This T cell receptor (beta chain) comes out of a study of blood T cell repertoires in COVID-19. At the level of the study: From T cells, B-cell-depleted T cells, or PBMCs came the material, which was cDNA or gDNA.

Only in-frame clones appear in the TCRdb table, and some are missing; sequencing was by immunoSEQ multiplex PCR. The data hold about 220,000 clones, with 80% to 85% observed a single time. The V gene lost 2 bases and the J gene lost 1 base, with 18 bases spanning the gap. The CDR3 extends over 17 amino acids. Germline CDR1 and CDR2: LNHDA and SQIVND (reference sequence). The sequence derives from a woman aged 55-70 years with acute or convalescent COVID-19. V usage is TRBV19 and J usage is TRBJ2-7, with D perhaps TRBD1 (5 bases). The specimen was peripheral blood. This chain's CDR3 is CASSIRGSQGFSYEQYF. The DNA of the CDR3 is TGTGCCAGTAGTATAAGAGGTAGTCAGGGTTTTTCCTACGAGCAGTACTTC.